Each of the 8 T cell receptor beta chains below was sequenced from the same sample in a study of blood T cells in healthy people across ages. The second PCR ran roughly 6 to 11 cycles with a sample-barcoded 5' primer and J-beta primers. Each CDR3 protein is one row after TCRdb ran MiXCR on the 5' RACE reads. The sample consists of roughly 700,000 distinct CDR3 sequences, 20% to 25% of them appearing once. These data also formed part of another study, on T cells of mothers and their children.

The sequencing sample was made of blood. The receptor source for this set is a boy between 5 and 17 years old in good health.

This chain links TRBV5-1 with TRBJ1-5; D not resolved. Germline CDR1 and CDR2: SGHRS and YFSETQ. Between the trimmed V and J ends, which lost 1 base and 1 base, there was a span of 9 bases. The CDR3 has 15 amino acids. The CDR3 loop is CASSLSDGSNQPQHF. CDR3 nucleotide sequence: TGCGCCAGCAGCTTGAGTGATGGGAGCAATCAGCCCCAGCATTTT.

The chain joins TRBV4-1 to TRBJ2-3; 8 bases are shared with TRBD1. The CDR3 is 17 residues long. Germline assignment: CDR1 MGHRA and CDR2 YSYEKL. Germline trimming cut 4 bases from V and 4 bases from J; bases unmatched to any gene: 13. The CDR3 DNA is TGCGCCAGCAGCCCCTCCGTTCCGACAGGGGAACCAGATACGCAGTATTTT. Its translation: CASSPSVPTGEPDTQYF.

The gene calls are TRBV20-1 and TRBJ2-5; TRBD1 aligns across 7 bases. This CDR3 spans 12 amino acids. The germline V gene has CDR1 DFQATT and CDR2 SNEGSKA (reference sequence). V dropped 3 bases and J dropped 5; count of bases not matched to a gene: 3. The CDR3 coding sequence is TGCAGTGCTAGTAGGGGGCAGGAGACCCAGTACTTC. Protein: CSASRGQETQYF.

The CDR3 region has the DNA TGTGCCAGCAGGTCGACAGGAGCGGACACCGGGGAGCTGTTTTTT. Translation: CASRSTGADTGELFF. The V and J genes are TRBV2 and TRBJ2-2; a weak D match, TRBD1 (6 bases). Between the trimmed V and J ends, which lost 6 bases and 3 bases, there was a span of 14 bases. The CDR3 runs 15 residues. The germline V gene has CDR1 SNHLY and CDR2 FYNNEI.

This clonotype appeared a few times. The chain recombines TRBV20-1 with TRBJ2-7; D gene uncertain. The CDR3 spans 13 residues. Germline V gene data show CDR1 as DFQATT and CDR2 as SNEGSKA (reference sequence). Trimming stripped 1 base from V and 3 bases from J, with 10 bases between. The CDR3 DNA follows: TGCAGTGCTAGAGGTCTTGACTTCTACGAGCAGTACTTC. This sequence encodes CSARGLDFYEQYF.

This clonotype was seen more than once but under ten times. The rearrangement joins TRBV5-6 to TRBJ2-2; D ambiguous. The CDR3 is 14 amino acids. Germline V CDR1 and CDR2: SGHDT, YYEEEE. V dropped 0 bases and J dropped 5 bases, with 8 bases sitting between them. CDR3 coding DNA: TGTGCCAGCAGCTTGGCACAGATGACCGGGGAGCTGTTTTTT. Translated, it gives CASSLAQMTGELFF.

The chain links TRBV5-1 to TRBJ2-1, with TRBD2 as a possible D gene (6 bases). Germline assignment: CDR1 SGHRS and CDR2 YFSETQ. V was cut by 4 bases and J by 5 bases, with 16 bases left in between. The CDR3 covers 15 residues. Here the CDR3 DNA reads TGCGCCAGCAGCCCCCGTTTCGGCGGGAACAATGAGCAGTTCTTC. Translation gives CASSPRFGGNNEQFF. Full variable domain (rest looked up from reference TRBV5-1 and TRBJ2-1): KAGVTQTPRYLIKTRGQQVTLSCSPISGHRSVSWYQQTPGQGLQFLFEYFSETQRNKGNFPGRFSGRQFSNSRSEMNVSTLELGDSALYLCASSPRFGGNNEQFFGPGTRLTVL.

V usage is TRBV7-2 and J usage is TRBJ2-7; D gene unclear. The CDR3 length is 18 residues. Between the trimmed V and J ends, which lost 4 bases and 5 bases, there was a span of 27 bases. Germline loops: CDR1 SGHTA, CDR2 FQGNSA. DNA for the CDR3: TGTGCCAGCAGCTCCATTTCATCCGGAGACTTTCAGACCCACGAGCAGTACTTC. Its protein is CASSSISSGDFQTHEQYF.